This T cell receptor beta chain derives from a study of blood T cells in healthy people across ages. The CDR3 sequence is 15 residues long. V shed 6 bases and J 5 bases; nucleotides not matched to a gene: 10. Germline V lookup: CDR1 WNHNN, CDR2 SYGVQD (reference sequence). This clonotype was observed a handful of times. Primers used in a second PCR of about 6 to 11 cycles were a sample-barcoded 5' primer and a J-beta primer mix. TCRdb called the 5' RACE reads again in MiXCR, with one record for every CDR3 protein. The profile shows about 1.8 million distinct CDR3 sequences, around 48% of them singletons.

The rearrangement links TRBV10-1 to TRBJ2-1; 7 nucleotides line up with TRBD2. Sequenced sample: blood. The TCR was taken from a woman aged 40-49 years in good health. The CDR3 loop is CASSPWGGRNNEQFF. The CDR3 DNA is TGCGCCAGCAGCCCGTGGGGGGGACGAAACAATGAGCAGTTCTTC.